The source of this T cell receptor beta chain is a study of T-cell memory formation after mild COVID-19. Study-level points and caveats: The study found balanced CD4/CD8 in clones contracting day 15 to 85 and a CD4+ lean in later expanders. Clones that contracted clustered mainly in CM and EM if CD4+ and in EMRA if CD8+.

About this clonotype itself: Its matching antigen is unknown.

TCRdb re-analysed the 5' RACE reads in MiXCR, keeping a single row per CDR3 protein. The table lists under 350,000 distinct CDR3 sequences, about a sixth of them singletons. CDR1 SGDLS and CDR2 YYNGEE come from the germline V gene. There are 14 residues in the CDR3. The trim removed 3 bases at V and 4 bases at J, leaving 6 bases unmatched. The V gene is TRBV9, the J gene TRBJ1-2; 7 bases map to TRBD1. The sample comprised PBMCs or a T cell subset sorted from them (not recorded which). The TCR was taken from a man between 18 and 35 years old who had mild COVID-19 (a few samples of this study predate the infection). Cell type and time point are not known. The CDR3 bases are TGTGCCAGCAGCGGAACAGGGGTAGGCTATGGCTACACCTTC. As protein: CASSGTGVGYGYTF.